This T cell receptor (beta chain) was retrieved from a study of T-cell reconstitution after alpha-beta-depleted transplantation in children. Study results and limitations: T-cell counts and diversity at one year following transplant were attributed mainly to newly produced T cells. Some patients showed high day-60 TCRbeta diversity, which derived from surviving recipient T cells and thymic progenitors.

Unique molecular identifiers were incorporated when the TCRbeta library was constructed. One entry per CDR3 protein, called by TCRdb with MiXCR from the PCR reads. The table includes under 850,000 distinct CDR3 sequences, about 12% detected once. Looked up from germline, CDR1 is MNHNY and CDR2 is SVGAGI (reference sequence). V was trimmed by 8 bases and J by 5 bases, leaving 6 bases between them. This CDR3 has 10 residues. Concerning this clonotype: Its matching antigen is unknown.

Material: PBMCs, obtained before TCRalphabeta/CD19-depleted stem cell transplant. The receptor was derived from a girl aged 2 to 10 with congenital amegakaryocytic thrombocytopenia, due to receive a stem cell transplant. The chain joins TRBV6-6 to TRBJ2-5, with D unclear. The CDR3 bases are TGTGCCAGCTTCGCGGAGACCCAGTACTTC. Translating gives CASFAETQYF.